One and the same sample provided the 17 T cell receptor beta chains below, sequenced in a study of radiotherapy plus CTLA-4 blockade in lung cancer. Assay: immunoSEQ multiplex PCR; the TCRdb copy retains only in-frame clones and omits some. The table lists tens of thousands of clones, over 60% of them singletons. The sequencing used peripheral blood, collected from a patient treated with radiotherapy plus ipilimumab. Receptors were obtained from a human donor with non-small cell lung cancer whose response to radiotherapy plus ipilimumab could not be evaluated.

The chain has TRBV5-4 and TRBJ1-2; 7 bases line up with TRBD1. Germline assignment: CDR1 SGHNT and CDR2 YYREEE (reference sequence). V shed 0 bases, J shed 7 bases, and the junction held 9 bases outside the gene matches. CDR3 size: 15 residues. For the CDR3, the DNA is TGTGCCAGCAGCTTGGACAGGGGAAGTCCCGTTGGCTACACCTTC. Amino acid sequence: CASSLDRGSPVGYTF.

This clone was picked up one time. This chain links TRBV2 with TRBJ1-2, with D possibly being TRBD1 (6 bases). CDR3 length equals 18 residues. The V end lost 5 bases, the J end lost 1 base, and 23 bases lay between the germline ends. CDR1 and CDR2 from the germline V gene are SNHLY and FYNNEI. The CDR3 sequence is CASSPILRQATHNYGYTF. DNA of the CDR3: TGTGCCAGCAGTCCCATTTTAAGACAGGCGACCCATAACTATGGCTACACCTTC.

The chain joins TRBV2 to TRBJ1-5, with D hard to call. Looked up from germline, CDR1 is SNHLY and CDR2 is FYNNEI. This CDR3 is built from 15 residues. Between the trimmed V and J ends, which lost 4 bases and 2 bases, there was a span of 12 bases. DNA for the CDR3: TGTGCCAGCAGTGGGGAGGCAACAGGCAATCAGCCCCAGCATTTT. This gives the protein CASSGEATGNQPQHF.

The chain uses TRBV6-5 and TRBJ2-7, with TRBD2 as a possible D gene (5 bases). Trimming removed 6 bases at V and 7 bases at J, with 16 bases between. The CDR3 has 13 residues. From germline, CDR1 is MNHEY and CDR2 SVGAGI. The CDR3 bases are TGTGCCAGCAGCCTCGACCACCGAGGGGAGCAGTACTTC. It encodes CASSLDHRGEQYF.

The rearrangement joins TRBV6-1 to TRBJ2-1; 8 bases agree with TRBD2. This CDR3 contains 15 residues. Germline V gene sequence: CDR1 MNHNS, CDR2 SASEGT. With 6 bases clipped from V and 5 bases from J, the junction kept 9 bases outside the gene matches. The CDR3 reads CASRTGRAGDNEQFF. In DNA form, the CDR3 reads TGTGCCAGCAGAACCGGGAGGGCCGGAGACAATGAGCAGTTCTTC.

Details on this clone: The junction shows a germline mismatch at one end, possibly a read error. CDR3 in amino acids: CACSAREGAKDTQYF. The CDR3 DNA reads TGTGCCTGCAGCGCCAGGGAAGGGGCCAAAGATACGCAGTATTTT. V usage is TRBV9 and J usage is TRBJ2-3; D possibly corresponds to TRBD1 (5 bases). Germline CDR1 and CDR2: SGDLS and YYNGEE. This CDR3 has 15 amino acids.

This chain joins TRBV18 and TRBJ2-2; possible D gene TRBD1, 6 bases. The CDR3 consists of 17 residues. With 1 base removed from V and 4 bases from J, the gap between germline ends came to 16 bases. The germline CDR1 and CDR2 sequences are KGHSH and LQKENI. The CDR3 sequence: CASSPQGLDRSTGELFF. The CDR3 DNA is TGTGCCAGCTCACCACAGGGGCTGGACAGATCCACCGGGGAGCTGTTTTTT.

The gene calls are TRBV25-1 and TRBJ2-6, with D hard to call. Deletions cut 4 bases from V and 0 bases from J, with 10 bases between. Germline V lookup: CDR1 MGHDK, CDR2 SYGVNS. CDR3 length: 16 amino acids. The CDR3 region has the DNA TGTGCCAGCAGTGCCCGAGATGGCTCTGGGGCCAACGTCCTGACTTTC. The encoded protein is CASSARDGSGANVLTF.

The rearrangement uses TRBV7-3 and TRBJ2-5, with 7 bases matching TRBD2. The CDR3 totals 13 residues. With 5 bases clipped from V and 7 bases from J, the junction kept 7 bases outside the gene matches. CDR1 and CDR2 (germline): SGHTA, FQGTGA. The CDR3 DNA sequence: TGTGCCAGCAGCACGATCTCGGGGGGGACCCAGTACTTC. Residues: CASSTISGGTQYF.

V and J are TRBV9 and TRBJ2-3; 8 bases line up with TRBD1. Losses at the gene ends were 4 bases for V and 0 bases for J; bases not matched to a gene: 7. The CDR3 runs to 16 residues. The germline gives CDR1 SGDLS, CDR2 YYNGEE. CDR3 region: CASSPRDRSSTDTQYF. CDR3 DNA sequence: TGTGCCAGCAGCCCCCGGGACAGGTCTAGCACAGATACGCAGTATTTT. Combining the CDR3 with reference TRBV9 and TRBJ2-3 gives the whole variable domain DSGVTQTPKHLITATGQRVTLRCSPRSGDLSVYWYQQSLDQGLQFLIQYYNGEERAKGNILERFSAQQFPDLHSELNLSSLELGDSALYFCASSPRDRSSTDTQYFGPGTRLTVL.

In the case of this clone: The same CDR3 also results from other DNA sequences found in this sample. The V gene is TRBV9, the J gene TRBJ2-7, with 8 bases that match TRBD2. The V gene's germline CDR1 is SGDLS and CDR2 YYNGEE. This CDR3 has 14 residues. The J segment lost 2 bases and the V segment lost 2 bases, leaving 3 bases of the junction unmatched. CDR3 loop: CASSVSGTAYEQYF. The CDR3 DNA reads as TGTGCCAGCAGCGTTAGCGGGACCGCCTACGAGCAGTACTTC.

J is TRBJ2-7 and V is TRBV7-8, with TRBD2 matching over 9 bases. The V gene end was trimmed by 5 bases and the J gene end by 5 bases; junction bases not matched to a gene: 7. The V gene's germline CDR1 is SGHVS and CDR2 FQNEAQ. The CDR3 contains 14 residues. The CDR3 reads CASSRVGTSHEQYF. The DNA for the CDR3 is TGTGCCAGCAGCCGAGTGGGGACTAGCCACGAGCAGTACTTC.

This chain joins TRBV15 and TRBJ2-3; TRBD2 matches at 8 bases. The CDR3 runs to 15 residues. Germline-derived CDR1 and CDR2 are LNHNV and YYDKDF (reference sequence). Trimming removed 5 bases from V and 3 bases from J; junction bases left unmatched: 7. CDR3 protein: CATSPGQRETDTQYF. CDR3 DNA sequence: TGTGCCACCAGCCCTGGGCAGCGGGAGACAGATACGCAGTATTTT.

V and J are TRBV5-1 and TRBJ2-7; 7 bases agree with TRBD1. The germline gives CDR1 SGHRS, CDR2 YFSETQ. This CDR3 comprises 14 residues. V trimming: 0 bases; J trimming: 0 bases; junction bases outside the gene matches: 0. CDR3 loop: CASSLGDSSYEQYF. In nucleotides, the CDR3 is TGCGCCAGCAGCTTGGGGGACAGCTCCTACGAGCAGTACTTC.

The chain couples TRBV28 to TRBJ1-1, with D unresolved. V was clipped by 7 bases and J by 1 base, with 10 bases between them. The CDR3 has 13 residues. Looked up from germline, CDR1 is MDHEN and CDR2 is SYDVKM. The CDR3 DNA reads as TGTGCCAGCATTCGCCTAAGGAACACTGAAGCTTTCTTT. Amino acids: CASIRLRNTEAFF.

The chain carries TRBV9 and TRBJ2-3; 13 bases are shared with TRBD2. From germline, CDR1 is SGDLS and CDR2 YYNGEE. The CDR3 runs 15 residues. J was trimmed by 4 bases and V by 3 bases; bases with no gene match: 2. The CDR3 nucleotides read TGTGCCAGCAGCGGGACTAGCGGGAGACCAGATACGCAGTATTTT. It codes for CASSGTSGRPDTQYF.

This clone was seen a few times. CDR3 residues: CASSLTPGGETQYF. The DNA for the CDR3 is TGTGCCAGCAGTTTGACACCGGGAGGAGAGACCCAGTACTTC. The V gene is TRBV28, the J gene TRBJ2-5, with 7 bases lining up with TRBD2. The CDR3 spans 14 residues. Germline V CDR1 and CDR2: MDHEN, SYDVKM. Germline trimming cut 3 bases from V and 4 bases from J; bases unmatched to any gene: 5. Filled out from reference TRBV28 and TRBJ2-5, the complete variable domain reads DVKVTQSSRYLVKRTGEKVFLECVQDMDHENMFWYRQDPGLGLRLIYFSYDVKMKEKGDIPEGYSVSREKKERFSLILESASTNQTSMYLCASSLTPGGETQYFGPGTRLLVL.